These 22 T cell receptor beta chains originate from one sample sequenced in a study of CD8 T cells in ankylosing spondylitis. TCRdb re-derived calls from the 5' RACE reads in MiXCR, one entry per CDR3 protein. The table lists about 160,000 distinct CDR3 sequences, about 17% of them singletons, with approximately 7.8% in the top ten. Sequencing was carried out using blood, either unsorted or a sorted T cell fraction (not recorded which). The receptors here all came from a male donor with ankylosing spondylitis or in good health (not recorded which).

This clonotype occurred once. The genes are TRBV27 and TRBJ2-7; 10 bases map to TRBD1. CDR1 and CDR2 from the germline V gene are MNHEY and SMNVEV (reference sequence). The CDR3 length is 14 residues. Trimming took 3 bases from V and 5 from J; bases not matched to a gene: 4. CDR3 coding DNA: TGTGCCAGCAGTTTTGGGGACAGGGGTCACGAGCAGTACTTC. Translating it yields CASSFGDRGHEQYF.

This clonotype was detected a few times. This chain uses TRBV28 with TRBJ2-1; 8 bases line up with TRBD2. V trimming: 3 bases; J trimming: 6 bases; junction bases outside the gene matches: 10. The CDR3 loop spans 16 amino acids. CDR1 MDHEN and CDR2 SYDVKM come from the germline V gene. CDR3 sequence (DNA): TGTGCCAGCAGTTTGGTAGCGGGATCGGGCCCCAATGAGCAGTTCTTC. Translating gives CASSLVAGSGPNEQFF.

There are many counts of this clonotype. This chain connects TRBV4-2 to TRBJ1-2; D remains unclear. Trimming cost V 4 bases and J 3 bases, with 9 bases left between them. CDR1 and CDR2 from the germline V gene are LGHNA and YNFKEQ. The CDR3 contains 13 residues. The CDR3 spells CASSPLPDYGYTF. The CDR3 nucleotides are TGTGCCAGCAGCCCATTACCGGACTATGGCTACACCTTC.

Ten or more counts support this clonotype. The CDR3 region has the DNA TGCAGTGCTAGAGCGCTAGCGGGAGACTCCTACGAGCAGTACTTC. This codes for CSARALAGDSYEQYF. This chain links TRBV20-1 with TRBJ2-7; TRBD2 matches 10 bases. Losses at the gene ends were 1 base for V and 0 bases for J; bases not matched to a gene: 3. This CDR3 contains 15 residues. Germline assignment: CDR1 DFQATT and CDR2 SNEGSKA (reference sequence).

In this sample, this clonotype turned up many times. This chain uses TRBV10-2 with TRBJ2-7, with TRBD2 matching over 11 bases. The CDR3 contains 13 residues. Germline V CDR1 and CDR2: WSHSY, SAAADI. With 7 bases clipped from V and 4 bases from J, the junction kept 3 bases outside the gene matches. The CDR3 nucleotides read TGCGCCAGCATGGCTAGCGGGAGGTACGAGCAGTACTTC. This gives the protein CASMASGRYEQYF.

The table lists this clonotype with a few counts. The genes are TRBV27 and TRBJ2-5; 11 bases match TRBD2. Per germline, CDR1 MNHEY and CDR2 SMNVEV (reference sequence). V was pared by 4 bases and J by 2 bases, with 3 bases of the junction left unmatched. The CDR3 length is 15 residues. The CDR3 here is CASSSRLAGQETQYF. The CDR3 nucleotides read TGTGCCAGCAGTTCAAGACTAGCGGGACAAGAGACCCAGTACTTC.

This clonotype was seen at least ten times. The chain uses TRBV20-1 and TRBJ2-2; TRBD2 matches at 12 bases. There are 15 residues in the CDR3. V gave up 4 bases and J gave up 6 bases; unmatched junction bases: 6. The germline CDR1 and CDR2 sequences are DFQATT and SNEGSKA (reference sequence). CDR3 region: CSATRLAGDSGELFF. CDR3 DNA sequence: TGCAGTGCTACCAGACTAGCGGGAGATTCCGGGGAGCTGTTTTTT.

This clonotype was recorded at least ten times. The chain carries TRBV5-1 and TRBJ1-1; D remains unclear. Trimming pared 2 bases from V and 4 bases from J, leaving 15 bases between. There are 15 residues in the CDR3. CDR1 is SGHRS and CDR2 is YFSETQ in the germline V gene. The CDR3 nucleotides are TGCGCCAGCAGCTTTGGAAACAGAGGAGGCACTGAAGCTTTCTTT. It is translated as CASSFGNRGGTEAFF.

This clonotype was detected ten times or more. The J gene is TRBJ1-1, the V gene TRBV6-5; 7 positions agree with TRBD1. V trimming: 5 bases; J trimming: 8 bases; junction bases outside the gene matches: 2. The CDR3 runs to 11 residues. The V gene's germline CDR1 is MNHEY and CDR2 SVGAGI. The DNA for the CDR3 is TGTGCCAGCAGTAGGGGACAGGAAGCTTTCTTT. Residues: CASSRGQEAFF.

This clonotype showed up many times. This rearrangement joins TRBV5-1 to TRBJ2-1; 11 nucleotides match TRBD2. This CDR3 has 15 residues. V was clipped by 0 bases and J by 8 bases; unmatched bases: 4. Germline V gene sequence: CDR1 SGHRS, CDR2 YFSETQ. CDR3 sequence: CASSLDTSGSDEQFF. In DNA form, the CDR3 reads TGCGCCAGCAGCTTGGACACTAGCGGGAGCGATGAGCAGTTCTTC.

This clonotype has a count of ten or more. The gene calls are TRBV27 and TRBJ2-7; D remains ambiguous. The CDR3 has 17 amino acids. V lost 2 bases and J 0 bases, leaving 17 bases between the germline ends. Germline-derived CDR1 and CDR2 are MNHEY and SMNVEV (reference sequence). Here the CDR3 reads CASSLTLGRLSSYEQYF. The CDR3 DNA sequence: TGTGCCAGCAGTTTAACCTTAGGACGCCTAAGCTCCTACGAGCAGTACTTC.

CDR3 DNA sequence: TGTGCCATCAGTGTCGGACAGGGACAGGGCTACGAGCAGTACTTC. It codes for CAISVGQGQGYEQYF. The V and J genes are TRBV10-3 and TRBJ2-7; 9 bases are shared with TRBD1. The CDR3 is made up of 15 amino acids. The ends lost 4 bases at V and 3 bases at J; junction bases unmatched: 7. CDR1 and CDR2 from the germline V gene are ENHRY and SYGVKD.

This clonotype was recorded many times. The chain links TRBV2 to TRBJ2-7; possible D gene TRBD2, 6 bases. Looked up from germline, CDR1 is SNHLY and CDR2 is FYNNEI. The CDR3 loop spans 14 amino acids. V lost 2 bases and J lost 3, with 11 bases in between. The CDR3 DNA is TGTGCCAGCAGTGAATCGGCGGGGAACTACGAGCAGTACTTC. Translating it yields CASSESAGNYEQYF. The whole variable domain, remainder taken from reference TRBV2 and TRBJ2-7, is EPEVTQTPSHQVTQMGQEVILRCVPISNHLYFYWYRQILGQKVEFLVSFYNNEISEKSEIFDDQFSVERPDGSNFTLKIRSTKLEDSAMYFCASSESAGNYEQYFGPGTRLTVT.

In this sample, this clonotype turned up many times. The chain carries TRBV28 and TRBJ1-1; 8 bases match TRBD1. Unmatched junction bases numbered 2, after V lost 1 base and J lost 1 base. The CDR3 runs 15 residues. Germline loops: CDR1 MDHEN, CDR2 SYDVKM. CDR3: CASSLFGQGNTEAFF. CDR3 coding DNA: TGTGCCAGCAGTTTATTCGGACAGGGGAACACTGAAGCTTTCTTT.

This clonotype was counted many times. The chain employs TRBV6-1 and TRBJ1-2; possible D gene TRBD1, 6 bases. The CDR3 sequence is 13 residues long. Germline V lookup: CDR1 MNHNS, CDR2 SASEGT. Trimming left V 3 bases short and J 5 bases short, with 10 bases between. The chain's CDR3 is CASSEGQGYGYTF. CDR3 DNA: TGTGCCAGCAGTGAGGGGCAGGGGTATGGCTACACCTTC.

This clonotype was counted a few times. The chain uses TRBV6-1 and TRBJ2-7, with TRBD2 matching over 8 bases. The CDR3 is made up of 16 amino acids. The germline gives CDR1 MNHNS, CDR2 SASEGT. V was clipped by 6 bases and J by 3 bases; unmatched bases: 13. DNA for the CDR3: TGTGCCAGCAGGCCGGGACTAGGGGTCCCGAACTACGAGCAGTACTTC. Translation: CASRPGLGVPNYEQYF.

This clonotype has only a few counts. This chain joins TRBV7-9 and TRBJ2-1; 7 nucleotides align to TRBD2. Germline CDR1 SEHNR, CDR2 FQNEAQ (reference sequence). The CDR3 consists of 16 residues. The V and J ends lost 4 bases and 3 bases, in that order; junction bases with no gene match: 9. This chain's CDR3 is CASSSLGVAGYNEQFF. The CDR3 DNA reads as TGTGCCAGCAGCTCTCTCGGGGTAGCGGGCTACAATGAGCAGTTCTTC.

The V call is TRBV10-3, the J call TRBJ2-1, with TRBD2 matching over 10 bases. The V gene's germline CDR1 is ENHRY and CDR2 SYGVKD. Trimming cost V 7 bases and J 0 bases; bases outside gene matches: 18. The CDR3 contains 20 residues. The CDR3 reads CAITNQREGGLFSSYNEQFF. Here the CDR3 DNA reads TGTGCCATCACGAACCAGCGGGAGGGAGGACTTTTTAGCTCCTACAATGAGCAGTTCTTC.

This clonotype was recorded only once. The chain couples TRBV10-2 to TRBJ2-2; 10 nucleotides match TRBD2. The CDR3 length is 17 residues. Trimming took 2 bases from V and 5 from J; bases not matched to a gene: 8. In germline, CDR1 is WSHSY, CDR2 SAAADI. The CDR3, as DNA: TGCGCCAGCAGTGAGAATCTAGCGGGAGTTGGGACCGGGGAGCTGTTTTTT. The encoded protein is CASSENLAGVGTGELFF.

The rearrangement joins TRBV6-6 to TRBJ2-7; 10 bases align to TRBD1. CDR1 is MNHNY and CDR2 is SVGAGI in the germline V gene (reference sequence). This CDR3 contains 14 residues. The V segment lost 4 bases and the J segment 3 bases; nucleotides outside the gene matches: 3. CDR3 sequence reads: CASSSGQGDYEQYF. In DNA, the CDR3 is TGTGCCAGCAGTTCAGGACAGGGGGACTACGAGCAGTACTTC.

V usage is TRBV5-1 and J usage is TRBJ2-7, with 10 nucleotides matching TRBD2. From germline, CDR1 is SGHRS and CDR2 YFSETQ. Trimming cost V 0 bases and J 3 bases; bases outside gene matches: 3. CDR3 length: 15 amino acids. CDR3 nucleotides: TGCGCCAGCAGCTTGGGACTAGCGGGCCTCTACGAGCAGTACTTC. Its protein is CASSLGLAGLYEQYF.

In the case of this clonotype: A read error is possible here, since a much larger clone lies one base away. The rearrangement links TRBV20-1 to TRBJ2-1, with 13 bases fitting TRBD2. The CDR3 extends over 15 amino acids. CDR1 is DFQATT, CDR2 SNEGSKA, per germline (reference sequence). The CDR3 DNA follows: TGCAGTGCTAGAGACGGACTAGCGGGAGTCAATGAGCAGCTCTTC. Amino acids: CSARDGLAGVNEQLF.